The sequence of this T cell receptor (beta chain) was determined in a study of beta chain features in type 1 diabetes. This clone has more than one count but fewer than ten. Sequenced material consisted of expressed TCRB transcripts (all of the isolated RNA was reverse transcribed). Clones were read by immunoSEQ multiplex PCR, and TCRdb kept only the in-frame ones, dropping some. This sample yields about 360,000 clones, of which 10% to 15% are seen a single time; roughly 0.017% belongs to the top ten. The CDR3 consists of 14 residues. With 2 bases clipped from V and 3 bases from J, the junction kept 3 bases outside the gene matches. Germline values: CDR1 SGHRS, CDR2 YFSETQ.

V gene TRBV5-1 combines with J gene TRBJ2-7; 9 bases align to TRBD2. The sample taken for sequencing was naive CD4+ T cells from blood. The TCR was taken from a young man in good health. The chain's CDR3 is CASSFSGSRYEQYF. CDR3 DNA: TGCGCCAGCAGCTTTAGCGGGAGTCGCTACGAGCAGTACTTC.